Following are 22 T cell receptor beta chains from one sample sequenced in a study of cytomegalovirus exposure and HLA in healthy donors. Primers included in the PCR were 60 Vbeta and 13 Jbeta primers. This table comes from immunoSEQ multiplex PCR, and its TCRdb copy is limited to in-frame clones, with some not included. Its table lists tens of thousands of clones. Sequencing was performed on PBMCs. The receptor set was obtained from a woman in her 30s in good health and CMV-seropositive.

The chain links TRBV9 to TRBJ2-7, with 7 bases identical to TRBD2. V trimming: 4 bases; J trimming: 5 bases; junction bases outside the gene matches: 18. Looked up from germline, CDR1 is SGDLS and CDR2 is YYNGEE. This CDR3 region has 17 residues. This chain's CDR3 is CASSPATIWEGAHEQYF. The CDR3, as DNA: TGTGCCAGCAGCCCGGCCACTATTTGGGAGGGAGCCCACGAGCAGTACTTC.

V is TRBV30 and J is TRBJ1-1; possibly TRBD1 for D (5 bases). The V end lost 3 bases, the J end lost 11 bases, and 19 bases lay between the germline ends. The CDR3 extends over 13 amino acids. Germline CDR1 and CDR2: GTSNPN and SVGIG (reference sequence). The CDR3 sequence is CAWRPFRGSGAFF. The CDR3 region has the DNA TGTGCCTGGAGACCTTTTAGGGGCTCTGGGGCTTTCTTT.

About this clone itself: One junction end disagrees with the germline gene, perhaps due to a read error. The rearrangement links TRBV7-7 to TRBJ2-5; 13 positions agree with TRBD2. In germline, CDR1 is SSHAT, CDR2 FNYEAQ (reference sequence). CDR3 length: 15 amino acids. The chain's CDR3 is CASSSGTSGIETQYF. In DNA, the CDR3 is TGTGCTAGCAGCTCCGGGACTAGCGGGATTGAGACCCAGTACTTC.

The rearrangement joins TRBV19 to TRBJ2-7, with D possibly TRBD2 on 6 matching bases. Germline CDR1 is LNHDA and CDR2 is SQIVND (reference sequence). Deletions cut 5 bases from V and 5 bases from J, with 19 bases between. The CDR3 has 15 residues. The CDR3 is CASSHQGQGGDEQYF. The CDR3 DNA reads as TGTGCCAGTAGTCACCAGGGTCAGGGAGGCGACGAGCAGTACTTC.

J is TRBJ1-1 and V is TRBV6-6; TRBD1 aligns across 7 bases. CDR1 MNHNY and CDR2 SVGAGI come from the germline V gene (reference sequence). CDR3 length: 16 amino acids. The ends lost 5 bases at V and 0 bases at J; junction bases unmatched: 9. The CDR3 DNA is TGTGCCAGCAGTAGAGAGACAGGGTCCATGAACACTGAAGCTTTCTTT. Its translation: CASSRETGSMNTEAFF.

The chain recombines TRBV7-2 with TRBJ2-5, with D perhaps TRBD2 (5 bases). The germline V and J ends were trimmed by 5 bases and 2 bases, with 9 bases remaining between them. The CDR3 runs 13 residues. In germline, CDR1 is SGHTA, CDR2 FQGNSA. The CDR3 region is CASSRGSQETQYF. The CDR3 DNA reads as TGTGCCAGCAGCCGCGGGTCACAAGAGACCCAGTACTTC.

This sequence joins TRBV20-1 and TRBJ1-1; D gene uncertain. Trimming removed 4 bases at V and 3 bases at J, with 6 bases between. This CDR3 region has 11 residues. CDR1 is DFQATT and CDR2 is SNEGSKA in the germline V gene (reference sequence). Written as DNA, the CDR3 is TGCAGTGCTAACGGGGACACTGAAGCTTTCTTT. It translates to CSANGDTEAFF.

This chain uses TRBV4-2 with TRBJ2-7; the match to TRBD2 covers 12 bases. Germline CDR1 reads LGHNA; CDR2 reads YNFKEQ. V lost 1 base, J lost 4 bases, and 5 bases stayed unmatched. The CDR3 has 16 residues. The CDR3 is CASSQGLAGVQYEQYF. The CDR3 DNA reads as TGTGCCAGCAGCCAAGGACTAGCGGGAGTTCAGTACGAGCAGTACTTC.

The chain joins TRBV2 to TRBJ1-3, with 9 bases identical to TRBD1. Germline V gene data show CDR1 as SNHLY and CDR2 as FYNNEI. There are 15 residues in the CDR3. Trimming removed 7 bases from V and 1 base from J; junction bases left unmatched: 5. The CDR3 reads CASMGQGVSGNTIYF. CDR3 nucleotide sequence: TGTGCCAGCATGGGACAGGGAGTATCTGGAAACACCATATATTTT.

This chain uses TRBV9 with TRBJ2-3, with TRBD2 matching 8 bases. J was trimmed by 0 bases and V by 4 bases; bases with no gene match: 7. Germline V gene sequence: CDR1 SGDLS, CDR2 YYNGEE. The CDR3 totals 16 residues. The CDR3: CASSPRTSPSTDTQYF. CDR3 DNA sequence: TGTGCCAGCAGCCCTCGGACTAGCCCTAGCACAGATACGCAGTATTTT.

The CDR3 loop is CASSRSGGNYEQYF. In DNA form, the CDR3 reads TGTGCCAGCTCCCGTAGCGGGGGGAACTACGAGCAGTACTTC. J is TRBJ2-7 and V is TRBV18; 10 bases fit TRBD2. The CDR3 consists of 14 residues. V lost 6 bases to trimming and J lost 3 bases; unmatched junction nucleotides: 5. Germline V gives CDR1 KGHSH, CDR2 LQKENI.

V and J are TRBV7-2 and TRBJ2-3; D remains ambiguous. The ends were cut back, 5 bases at V and 7 bases at J, with 13 bases in the middle. The CDR3 extends over 13 amino acids. CDR1 SGHTA and CDR2 FQGNSA come from the germline V gene. The CDR3 sequence is CASSPTVDHTQYF. The CDR3 DNA is TGTGCCAGCAGCCCCACAGTTGACCATACGCAGTATTTT.

The chain joins TRBV29-1 to TRBJ2-7, with 8 bases identical to TRBD1. Germline CDR1 SQVTM, CDR2 ANQGSEA. After removal of 5 bases from V and 2 bases from J, the junction contained 5 bases not matched to a gene. CDR3 length: 13 residues. The CDR3 is CSVHAGGTYEQYF. Here the CDR3 DNA reads TGCAGCGTTCATGCAGGGGGCACCTACGAGCAGTACTTC.

This chain uses TRBV30 with TRBJ2-2; D remains unclear. Germline CDR1 GTSNPN, CDR2 SVGIG (reference sequence). This CDR3 region has 15 residues. Trimming shortened V by 2 bases and J by 4 bases, and 14 bases separated the two germline ends. This CDR3 is CAWSLLSSPTGELFF. CDR3 DNA sequence: TGTGCCTGGAGTCTCCTATCCTCTCCCACCGGGGAGCTGTTTTTT.

V is TRBV30 and J is TRBJ2-7; 11 bases map to TRBD2. The CDR3 has 14 amino acids. CDR1 and CDR2 from the germline V gene are GTSNPN and SVGIG (reference sequence). The CDR3 DNA sequence: TGTGCTGCCTCTAGCGGGAGGCGCTCCTACGAGCAGTACTTC. Its translation is CAASSGRRSYEQYF.

The chain has TRBV5-1 and TRBJ1-2; D ambiguous. CDR3 size: 11 residues. CDR1 is SGHRS, CDR2 YFSETQ, per germline. V shed 4 bases and J shed 3 bases, with 4 bases lying between them. The DNA for the CDR3 is TGCGCCAGCAGCCAGGACTATGGCTACACCTTC. Residues: CASSQDYGYTF. Full variable domain (remainder filled in from reference TRBV5-1 and TRBJ1-2): KAGVTQTPRYLIKTRGQQVTLSCSPISGHRSVSWYQQTPGQGLQFLFEYFSETQRNKGNFPGRFSGRQFSNSRSEMNVSTLELGDSALYLCASSQDYGYTFGSGTRLTVV.

CDR3 coding DNA: TGTGCCAGCAGCCCACTTTCAGGGGGCGGTGAGACCCAGTACTTC. Amino acid sequence: CASSPLSGGGETQYF. The chain couples TRBV6-6 to TRBJ2-5, with 8 bases lining up with TRBD1. CDR3 size: 15 residues. Germline loops: CDR1 MNHNY, CDR2 SVGAGI (reference sequence). V was clipped by 6 bases and J by 5 bases; unmatched bases: 11.

The chain recombines TRBV7-6 with TRBJ1-2; D perhaps matches TRBD1 (6 bases). CDR1 SGHVS and CDR2 FNYEAQ come from the germline V gene. This CDR3 has 16 amino acids. V was clipped by 5 bases and J by 4 bases, with 20 bases between them. CDR3 DNA sequence: TGTGCCAGCAGCCTACTACCAAGGGGGAAGGCCTATGGCTACACCTTC. This encodes CASSLLPRGKAYGYTF.

This chain connects TRBV5-1 to TRBJ1-1; D is perhaps TRBD1 (6 bases). CDR1 is SGHRS, CDR2 YFSETQ, per germline. CDR3 length: 14 amino acids. Trimming pared 2 bases from V and 1 base from J, leaving 9 bases between. CDR3 protein: CASSLSRGNTEAFF. CDR3 DNA sequence: TGCGCCAGCAGCTTAAGCAGGGGGAACACTGAAGCTTTCTTT.

The gene calls are TRBV9 and TRBJ2-5; perhaps TRBD1 as D (5 bases). The germline V and J ends were trimmed by 1 base and 1 base, with 11 bases remaining between them. This CDR3 has 15 residues. Germline V lookup: CDR1 SGDLS, CDR2 YYNGEE. CDR3 coding DNA: TGTGCCAGCAGCGTATCCGGCAGGGCCCAAGAGACCCAGTACTTC. It is translated as CASSVSGRAQETQYF.

The CDR3 DNA follows: TGTGCCAGCAGCGCGACTAGCGGGGCCTCCTACGAGCAGTACTTC. It codes for CASSATSGASYEQYF. The chain recombines TRBV9 with TRBJ2-7; 11 bases are a match to TRBD2. V lost 3 bases and J lost 0; bases outside the gene matches: 2. Germline V CDR1 and CDR2: SGDLS, YYNGEE. The CDR3 spans 15 residues.

Concerning this clone: The junction departs from the called germline gene at one end, perhaps through a read error. This chain connects TRBV11-2 to TRBJ2-7; 12 positions match TRBD1. Looked up from germline, CDR1 is SGHAT and CDR2 is FQNNGV. The CDR3 has 13 residues. In nucleotides, the CDR3 is TGTGCCAGCAGCCTAGGGACAGGGGGCGCGGGGGGCTTC. It translates to CASSLGTGGAGGF.